This is a list of T cell receptor beta chains from one sample in a study of T cells in Graves' hyperthyroidism and ophthalmopathy. Each CDR3 protein gets one entry after TCRdb re-called the multiplex PCR reads with MiXCR. The sample shows 470,000 or so distinct CDR3 sequences, around 20% of them seen only once. The specimen was blood. The receptors were gathered from a young man with Graves' hyperthyroidism. The CDR3 runs from the conserved cysteine through the conserved F or W. The D gene is left open where the match is weak. Expanded clones get a size class; other rows say once, few or many, or leave the size out.

d_call: -
j_call: TRBJ2-7
clone_size: many
v_call: TRBV12-3/TRBV12-4
cdr3_aa: CASSLAETYEQYF
cdr3_nt: TGTGCCAGCAGTTTAGCGGAGACCTACGAGCAGTACTTC

d_call: -
j_call: TRBJ1-2
clone_size: few
v_call: TRBV2
cdr3_aa: CASKGLGGAPSGGYTF
cdr3_nt: TGTGCCAGCAAAGGGCTCGGAGGGGCCCCCTCCGGTGGCTACACCTTC

d_call: -
j_call: TRBJ2-5
clone_size: -
v_call: TRBV3-1
cdr3_aa: CASSQLESPLQETQYF
cdr3_nt: TGTGCCAGCAGCCAACTAGAGTCGCCCTTACAAGAGACCCAGTACTTC

d_call: -
j_call: TRBJ2-7
clone_size: -
v_call: TRBV5-5
cdr3_aa: CASSFRNTAYEQYF
cdr3_nt: TGTGCCAGCAGCTTTCGGAACACAGCCTACGAGCAGTACTTC

d_call: -
j_call: TRBJ2-2
clone_size: many
v_call: TRBV5-1
cdr3_aa: CASSYRQGDTGELFF
cdr3_nt: TGCGCCAGCAGCTATCGGCAGGGCGACACCGGGGAGCTGTTTTTT

d_call: TRBD1
j_call: TRBJ2-7
clone_size: many
v_call: TRBV2
cdr3_aa: CASSARQGLSYEQYF
cdr3_nt: TGTGCCAGCAGTGCCCGACAGGGGTTATCCTACGAGCAGTACTTC

d_call: -
j_call: TRBJ1-1
clone_size: -
v_call: TRBV6-1
cdr3_aa: CASSALQGSTEAFF
cdr3_nt: TGTGCCAGCAGTGCGCTACAGGGATCCACTGAAGCTTTCTTT

d_call: TRBD1
j_call: TRBJ2-7
clone_size: few
v_call: TRBV6-1
cdr3_aa: CASTSSGTVGFYEQYF
cdr3_nt: TGTGCCAGCACCAGCTCTGGGACAGTCGGCTTTTACGAGCAGTACTTC

d_call: -
j_call: TRBJ2-7
clone_size: many
v_call: TRBV2
cdr3_aa: CASTMTGGSYEQYF
cdr3_nt: TGTGCCAGCACGATGACAGGCGGCTCCTACGAGCAGTACTTC

d_call: -
j_call: TRBJ1-1
clone_size: -
v_call: TRBV15
cdr3_aa: CATSRDKGAEAFF
cdr3_nt: TGTGCCACCAGCAGAGATAAAGGGGCTGAAGCTTTCTTT

d_call: -
j_call: TRBJ1-2
clone_size: -
v_call: TRBV6-5
cdr3_aa: CASRSKESYGYTF
cdr3_nt: TGTGCCAGCCGTTCCAAGGAGAGCTATGGCTACACCTTC

d_call: -
j_call: TRBJ1-5
clone_size: few
v_call: TRBV6-2/TRBV6-3
cdr3_aa: CASSYLDNQPQHF
cdr3_nt: TGTGCCAGCAGTTACCTTGACAATCAGCCCCAGCATTTT

d_call: -
j_call: TRBJ2-4
clone_size: many
v_call: TRBV20-1
cdr3_aa: CSARTDREVKNIQYF
cdr3_nt: TGCAGTGCTAGGACCGACCGGGAAGTCAAAAACATTCAGTACTTC

d_call: TRBD1
j_call: TRBJ1-1
clone_size: many
v_call: TRBV20-1
cdr3_aa: CSAVQGADSEAFF
cdr3_nt: TGCAGTGCCGTACAGGGGGCTGACAGTGAAGCTTTCTTT

d_call: -
j_call: TRBJ1-1
clone_size: -
v_call: TRBV30
cdr3_aa: CAWSPRNTEAFF
cdr3_nt: TGTGCCTGGAGTCCCCGGAACACTGAAGCTTTCTTT

d_call: -
j_call: TRBJ1-1
clone_size: many
v_call: TRBV29-1
cdr3_aa: CSVGGEELNTEAFF
cdr3_nt: TGCAGCGTTGGGGGCGAGGAGCTAAACACTGAAGCTTTCTTT

d_call: -
j_call: TRBJ1-5
clone_size: many
v_call: TRBV18
cdr3_aa: CASSQGWVNQPQHF
cdr3_nt: TGTGCCAGCTCACAGGGTTGGGTCAATCAGCCCCAGCATTTT

d_call: TRBD1
j_call: TRBJ1-2
clone_size: -
v_call: TRBV12-3/TRBV12-4
cdr3_aa: CASTPTGAGYGYTF
cdr3_nt: TGTGCCAGCACCCCAACAGGGGCGGGCTATGGCTACACCTTC

d_call: -
j_call: TRBJ1-1
clone_size: many
v_call: TRBV6-1
cdr3_aa: CASSDKGGQNTEAFF
cdr3_nt: TGTGCCAGCAGTGATAAAGGCGGACAGAACACTGAAGCTTTCTTT

d_call: -
j_call: TRBJ2-7
clone_size: -
v_call: TRBV12-3/TRBV12-4
cdr3_aa: CASSFPRYEQYF
cdr3_nt: TGTGCCAGCAGTTTCCCCAGATACGAGCAGTACTTC

d_call: -
j_call: TRBJ2-4
clone_size: many
v_call: TRBV5-1
cdr3_aa: CASSLDPGENIQYF
cdr3_nt: TGCGCCAGCAGCTTGGACCCGGGGGAAAACATTCAGTACTTC

d_call: -
j_call: TRBJ1-6
clone_size: many
v_call: TRBV28
cdr3_aa: CASSSGSSPLHF
cdr3_nt: TGTGCCAGCAGTTCGGGAAGTTCACCCCTCCACTTT

d_call: -
j_call: TRBJ1-1
clone_size: many
v_call: TRBV5-1
cdr3_aa: CASSPQTENTEAFF
cdr3_nt: TGCGCCAGCAGCCCACAGACAGAGAACACTGAAGCTTTCTTT

d_call: -
j_call: TRBJ2-2
clone_size: many
v_call: TRBV28
cdr3_aa: CASSLGWNGELFF
cdr3_nt: TGTGCCAGCAGTTTGGGATGGAACGGGGAGCTGTTTTTT

d_call: -
j_call: TRBJ2-3
clone_size: few
v_call: TRBV6-4
cdr3_aa: CASAEGGDTQYF
cdr3_nt: TGTGCCAGCGCCGAGGGGGGAGATACGCAGTATTTT

d_call: TRBD1
j_call: TRBJ2-7
clone_size: many
v_call: TRBV9
cdr3_aa: CASSFQGAGEQYF
cdr3_nt: TGTGCCAGCAGCTTCCAGGGGGCGGGAGAGCAGTACTTC

d_call: -
j_call: TRBJ1-2
clone_size: many
v_call: TRBV29-1
cdr3_aa: CSVEAGGREEGYTF
cdr3_nt: TGCAGCGTTGAAGCCGGCGGCAGGGAGGAAGGCTACACCTTC

d_call: TRBD2
j_call: TRBJ2-5
clone_size: -
v_call: TRBV11-2
cdr3_aa: CASSSGTSGRGVKETQYF
cdr3_nt: TGTGCCAGCAGCTCCGGGACTAGCGGGAGAGGGGTAAAAGAGACCCAGTACTTC

d_call: -
j_call: TRBJ2-7
clone_size: -
v_call: TRBV18
cdr3_aa: CASSPQRDYEQYF
cdr3_nt: TGTGCCAGCTCACCCCAAAGGGACTACGAGCAGTACTTC

d_call: -
j_call: TRBJ2-7
clone_size: few
v_call: TRBV28
cdr3_aa: CASSVRDPAYEQYF
cdr3_nt: TGTGCCAGCAGTGTAAGGGACCCAGCCTACGAGCAGTACTTC

d_call: TRBD1
j_call: TRBJ1-2
clone_size: many
v_call: TRBV9
cdr3_aa: CASSGRGGQVGYGYTF
cdr3_nt: TGTGCCAGCAGCGGGCGGGGGGGACAGGTCGGCTATGGCTACACCTTC

d_call: TRBD2
j_call: TRBJ2-7
clone_size: many
v_call: TRBV6-5
cdr3_aa: CASSYGASGGLTYEQYF
cdr3_nt: TGTGCCAGCAGTTACGGGGCTAGCGGGGGCCTCACCTACGAGCAGTACTTC

d_call: -
j_call: TRBJ2-2
clone_size: many
v_call: TRBV2
cdr3_aa: CASRTIAGAHTGELFF
cdr3_nt: TGTGCCAGCAGAACGATCGCGGGGGCTCACACCGGGGAGCTGTTTTTT

d_call: -
j_call: TRBJ1-1
clone_size: many
v_call: TRBV11-2
cdr3_aa: CASSRDGEAFF
cdr3_nt: TGTGCCAGCAGCCGGGACGGTGAAGCTTTCTTT

d_call: -
j_call: TRBJ1-2
clone_size: -
v_call: TRBV9
cdr3_aa: CASSTQGSYTF
cdr3_nt: TGTGCCAGCAGCACCCAGGGAAGCTACACCTTC

d_call: TRBD1
j_call: TRBJ2-5
clone_size: many
v_call: TRBV6-5
cdr3_aa: CASSHRPGTGWETQYF
cdr3_nt: TGTGCCAGCAGTCACCGGCCCGGGACAGGGTGGGAGACCCAGTACTTC

d_call: -
j_call: TRBJ2-7
clone_size: many
v_call: TRBV6-1
cdr3_aa: CASIGGSLYEQYF
cdr3_nt: TGTGCCAGCATTGGGGGCAGTCTCTACGAGCAGTACTTC

d_call: TRBD2
j_call: TRBJ2-5
clone_size: many
v_call: TRBV27
cdr3_aa: CASSLGRGGLWETQHF
cdr3_nt: TGTGCCAGCAGTTTAGGGCGGGGGGGCCTTTGGGAGACCCAGCACTTC

d_call: -
j_call: TRBJ2-7
clone_size: many
v_call: TRBV20-1
cdr3_aa: CSARPQSSYEQYF
cdr3_nt: TGCAGTGCTAGACCCCAGAGCTCCTACGAGCAGTACTTC

d_call: TRBD1
j_call: TRBJ1-2
clone_size: few
v_call: TRBV30
cdr3_aa: CAWSRYGTGHGYTF
cdr3_nt: TGTGCCTGGAGTCGGTACGGGACAGGCCATGGCTACACCTTC

d_call: -
j_call: TRBJ1-4
clone_size: -
v_call: TRBV4-1
cdr3_aa: CASSPPPNEKLFF
cdr3_nt: TGCGCCAGCAGCCCCCCGCCGAATGAAAAACTGTTTTTT

d_call: TRBD1
j_call: TRBJ1-2
clone_size: many
v_call: TRBV12-3/TRBV12-4
cdr3_aa: CASSLGFQGANGNTF
cdr3_nt: TGTGCCAGCAGTTTAGGTTTCCAGGGGGCGAATGGCAACACCTTC

d_call: -
j_call: TRBJ1-2
clone_size: many
v_call: TRBV20-1
cdr3_aa: CSAIGYGYTF
cdr3_nt: TGCAGTGCGATCGGGTATGGCTACACCTTC

d_call: -
j_call: TRBJ2-7
clone_size: many
v_call: TRBV27
cdr3_aa: CASTYRGGYEQYF
cdr3_nt: TGTGCCAGCACCTACAGGGGAGGCTACGAGCAGTACTTC

d_call: TRBD1
j_call: TRBJ2-7
clone_size: few
v_call: TRBV28
cdr3_aa: CASSTKQGVSYEQYF
cdr3_nt: TGTGCCAGCAGTACAAAACAGGGGGTTTCCTACGAGCAGTACTTC

d_call: -
j_call: TRBJ2-7
clone_size: -
v_call: TRBV11-3
cdr3_aa: CASSLGTALGYEQYF
cdr3_nt: TGTGCCAGCAGCTTAGGGACGGCTTTGGGCTACGAGCAGTACTTC

d_call: -
j_call: TRBJ2-7
clone_size: many
v_call: TRBV7-8
cdr3_aa: CASSLQASYEQYF
cdr3_nt: TGTGCCAGCAGCTTGCAGGCGTCCTACGAGCAGTACTTC

d_call: TRBD2
j_call: TRBJ2-5
clone_size: many
v_call: TRBV11-2
cdr3_aa: CASSFGAGGGETQYF
cdr3_nt: TGTGCCAGCAGCTTTGGAGCGGGGGGCGGGGAGACCCAGTACTTC

d_call: -
j_call: TRBJ1-5
clone_size: -
v_call: TRBV20-1
cdr3_aa: CSARPGGQSNQPQHF
cdr3_nt: TGCAGTGCTAGACCCGGGGGACAAAGCAATCAGCCCCAGCATTTT

d_call: -
j_call: TRBJ2-2
clone_size: few
v_call: TRBV13
cdr3_aa: CASSAGVTGELFF
cdr3_nt: TGTGCCAGCAGCGCCGGCGTGACCGGGGAGCTGTTTTTT

d_call: -
j_call: TRBJ2-1
clone_size: -
v_call: TRBV3-1
cdr3_aa: CASSRGPEQFF
cdr3_nt: TGTGCCAGCAGCCGAGGACCTGAGCAGTTCTTC

d_call: -
j_call: TRBJ1-5
clone_size: many
v_call: TRBV25-1
cdr3_aa: CASLNQPQHF
cdr3_nt: TGTGCCAGCCTTAATCAGCCCCAGCATTTT

d_call: -
j_call: TRBJ2-7
clone_size: -
v_call: TRBV15
cdr3_aa: CATSRGRGSYEQYF
cdr3_nt: TGTGCCACCAGCAGAGGCAGGGGATCCTACGAGCAGTACTTC

d_call: -
j_call: TRBJ2-7
clone_size: few
v_call: TRBV7-9
cdr3_aa: CASSRRGRSNYEQYF
cdr3_nt: TGTGCCAGCAGCCGACGGGGCCGGTCAAACTACGAGCAGTACTTC

d_call: TRBD1
j_call: TRBJ1-6
clone_size: many
v_call: TRBV6-1
cdr3_aa: CASSQQGPQAPLHF
cdr3_nt: TGTGCCAGCAGTCAACAGGGGCCTCAGGCCCCCCTCCACTTT